The rows below give T cell receptor beta chains drawn from one sample of a study of blood T cell repertoires in COVID-19. Sequencing used immunoSEQ multiplex PCR; TCRdb keeps in-frame clones, though not all of them. This sample yields fewer than 80,000 clones, of which approximately 86% are seen a single time; 1% belongs to the top ten. Sequenced sample: peripheral blood. The receptors derive from a man in his 70s with acute or convalescent COVID-19. Both conserved end residues are part of each CDR3. D genes are given only for firm matches. Clone size, where shown, is once, few, many, or a class for clones that have expanded.

V gene: TRBV6-5
clone size: .
J gene: TRBJ1-1
D gene: .
CDR3 DNA: TGTGCCAGCAGTTCAGGGTGGGACACTGAAGCTTTCTTT
CDR3 protein: CASSSGWDTEAFF

V gene: TRBV7-9
clone size: .
J gene: TRBJ2-3
D gene: TRBD2
CDR3 DNA: TGTGCCAGCAGCTCTGGGGATGGGGACTACCTAAGCACAGATACGCAGTATTTT
CDR3 protein: CASSSGDGDYLSTDTQYF

V gene: TRBV5-1
clone size: .
J gene: TRBJ1-1
D gene: TRBD1
CDR3 DNA: TGCGCCAGCAGCTACCAGACAGGGATGAACACTGAAGCTTTCTTT
CDR3 protein: CASSYQTGMNTEAFF

V gene: TRBV28
clone size: once
J gene: TRBJ2-7
D gene: .
CDR3 DNA: TGTGCCAGCAGTGCGGGACCGGGGTACGAGCAGTACTTC
CDR3 protein: CASSAGPGYEQYF

V gene: TRBV5-4
clone size: .
J gene: TRBJ1-1
D gene: TRBD1
CDR3 DNA: TGTGCCAGCACCACTCAGGGGGCTGGAACTGAAGCTTTCTTT
CDR3 protein: CASTTQGAGTEAFF

V gene: TRBV28
clone size: .
J gene: TRBJ1-2
D gene: .
CDR3 DNA: TGTGCCAGCAGTCCCCAGGACAGATTAAATGGCTACACCTTC
CDR3 protein: CASSPQDRLNGYTF

V gene: TRBV3-1/TRBV3-2
clone size: .
J gene: TRBJ2-3
D gene: TRBD2
CDR3 DNA: TGTGCCAGCACTCTAGCGGGAGGCCGTGGAGATACGCAGTATTTT
CDR3 protein: CASTLAGGRGDTQYF

V gene: TRBV5-4
clone size: .
J gene: TRBJ2-5
D gene: .
CDR3 DNA: TGTGCCAGCAGCTCCGAGCTAGCAAGGCAGGAGACCCAGTACTTC
CDR3 protein: CASSSELARQETQYF

V gene: TRBV30
clone size: few
J gene: TRBJ2-2
D gene: TRBD2
CDR3 DNA: TGTGCCTGGAGTGTACTGACTAGCGGGGGGGCCGGGGAGCTGTTTTTT
CDR3 protein: CAWSVLTSGGAGELFF

V gene: TRBV10-3
clone size: once
J gene: TRBJ1-4
D gene: TRBD1
CDR3 DNA: TGTGCCATCAGTGAGGGCGGCAGGGGGAGGACTAATGAAAAACTGTTTTTT
CDR3 protein: CAISEGGRGRTNEKLFF

V gene: TRBV7-3
clone size: .
J gene: TRBJ1-2
D gene: .
CDR3 DNA: TGTGCCAGCAGCCCACAGGGTGACTATGGCTACACCTTC
CDR3 protein: CASSPQGDYGYTF

V gene: TRBV19
clone size: .
J gene: TRBJ2-3
D gene: .
CDR3 DNA: TGTGCCAGTAGTATAGTTTCAGGGGAAGTGGGAGATACGCAGTATTTT
CDR3 protein: CASSIVSGEVGDTQYF

V gene: TRBV19
clone size: .
J gene: TRBJ2-7
D gene: TRBD2
CDR3 DNA: TGTGCCAGTAGTGACGTAGCGGGATACGAGCAGTACTTC
CDR3 protein: CASSDVAGYEQYF

V gene: TRBV7-9
clone size: once
J gene: TRBJ1-4
D gene: TRBD1
CDR3 DNA: TGTGCCAGCAGCTTGACAGGGACGAATGAAAAACTGTTTTTT
CDR3 protein: CASSLTGTNEKLFF

V gene: TRBV6-5
clone size: .
J gene: TRBJ1-2
D gene: .
CDR3 DNA: TGTGCCAGCAGACCGACGGACTACTATGGCTACACCTTC
CDR3 protein: CASRPTDYYGYTF

V gene: TRBV5-1
clone size: once
J gene: TRBJ2-3
D gene: .
CDR3 DNA: TGCGCCAGCAGCTTGACAGGGAGGGCAGATACGCAGTATTTT
CDR3 protein: CASSLTGRADTQYF

V gene: TRBV6-1
clone size: few
J gene: TRBJ2-7
D gene: .
CDR3 DNA: TGTGCCAGCAGTGAAAGCGGCTACGAGCAGTACTTC
CDR3 protein: CASSESGYEQYF

V gene: TRBV12-5
clone size: once
J gene: TRBJ1-5
D gene: .
CDR3 DNA: TGTGCTAGTCAGACTGATTGGGTAAGGAACCAGCCCCAGCATTTT
CDR3 protein: CASQTDWVRNQPQHF

V gene: TRBV5-1
clone size: .
J gene: TRBJ1-3
D gene: .
CDR3 DNA: TGCGCCAGCAGACTAGAAGGAGTGGGAAACACCATATATTTT
CDR3 protein: CASRLEGVGNTIYF

V gene: TRBV29-1
clone size: .
J gene: TRBJ2-5
D gene: TRBD1
CDR3 DNA: TGCAGCGAGAAAGGGGGCGGGGAGACCCAGTACTTC
CDR3 protein: CSEKGGGETQYF

V gene: TRBV11-3
clone size: .
J gene: TRBJ2-7
D gene: TRBD2
CDR3 DNA: TGTGCCAGCAGCTCGAATAGCGGGAACTACGAGCAGTACTTC
CDR3 protein: CASSSNSGNYEQYF

V gene: TRBV3-1/TRBV3-2
clone size: .
J gene: TRBJ1-6
D gene: .
CDR3 DNA: TGTGCCAGCAGCTTACAGGGTTGGTATTCACCCCTCCACTTT
CDR3 protein: CASSLQGWYSPLHF

V gene: TRBV5-6
clone size: .
J gene: TRBJ2-2
D gene: TRBD1
CDR3 DNA: TGTGCCAGCAGCAAGAAGGGACAGGGTTTTATGTCCGGGGAGCTGTTTTTT
CDR3 protein: CASSKKGQGFMSGELFF

V gene: TRBV24-1
clone size: few
J gene: TRBJ1-2
D gene: .
CDR3 DNA: TGTGCCACCAGTGACGAGGCGGTGAGGGGCTACACCTTC
CDR3 protein: CATSDEAVRGYTF

V gene: TRBV20-1
clone size: few
J gene: TRBJ1-5
D gene: .
CDR3 DNA: TGCAGTGCTAGAGACAGGGGGCCCCAGCATTTT
CDR3 protein: CSARDRGPQHF